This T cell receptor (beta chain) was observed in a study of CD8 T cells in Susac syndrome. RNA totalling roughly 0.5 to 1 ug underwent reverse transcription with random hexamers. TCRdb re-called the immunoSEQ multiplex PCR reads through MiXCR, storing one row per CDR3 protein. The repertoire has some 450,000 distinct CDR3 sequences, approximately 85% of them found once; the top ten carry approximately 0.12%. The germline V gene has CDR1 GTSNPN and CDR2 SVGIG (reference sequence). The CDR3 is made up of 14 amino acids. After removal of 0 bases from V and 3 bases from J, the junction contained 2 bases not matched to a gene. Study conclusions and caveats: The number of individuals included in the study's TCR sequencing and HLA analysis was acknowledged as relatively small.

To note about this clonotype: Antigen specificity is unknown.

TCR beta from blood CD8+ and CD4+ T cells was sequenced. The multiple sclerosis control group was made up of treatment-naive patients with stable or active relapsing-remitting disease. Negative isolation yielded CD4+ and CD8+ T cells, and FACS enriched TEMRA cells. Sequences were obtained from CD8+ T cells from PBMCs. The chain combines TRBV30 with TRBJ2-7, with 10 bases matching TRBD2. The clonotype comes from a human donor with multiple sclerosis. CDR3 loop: CAWSVLAGDYEQYF. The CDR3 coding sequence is TGTGCCTGGAGTGTCCTAGCGGGAGACTACGAGCAGTACTTC.